These 20 T cell receptor beta chains came from one sample sequenced in a study of T cell responses to AZD1222 COVID-19 vaccine. The protocol was immunoSEQ multiplex PCR, while the TCRdb copy is restricted to in-frame clones and leaves out a portion. There are 150,000 to 200,000 clones in the sample; around 94% occur only once, and more than 9% lies in the top ten. Material: peripheral blood, obtained on day 0 of AZD1222 vaccination. These receptors were obtained from an adult in good health.

The V gene is TRBV25-1, the J gene TRBJ1-2; no clear D. The V gene's germline CDR1 is MGHDK and CDR2 SYGVNS. V was trimmed by 0 bases and J by 3 bases, leaving 17 bases between them. The CDR3 contains 17 residues. This chain's CDR3 is CASSEYFSPADDYGYTF. The DNA of the CDR3 is TGTGCCAGCAGTGAATATTTTTCCCCAGCGGACGACTATGGCTACACCTTC.

The chain uses TRBV7-6 and TRBJ1-2, with 8 bases lining up with TRBD1. Unmatched junction bases numbered 4, after V lost 5 bases and J lost 5 bases. The germline V gene encodes CDR1 SGHVS and CDR2 FNYEAQ. This CDR3 region has 13 residues. Written as DNA, the CDR3 is TGTGCCAGCAGCCTCGACAGGGGATATGGCTACACCTTC. Protein: CASSLDRGYGYTF.

This clone has more than one count but fewer than ten. This rearrangement joins TRBV19 to TRBJ2-7, with 7 bases aligning to TRBD2. Germline V CDR1 and CDR2: LNHDA, SQIVND (reference sequence). Germline trimming cut 5 bases from V and 3 bases from J; bases unmatched to any gene: 10. This CDR3 region has 15 residues. The CDR3 is CASSSKAGVGYEQYF. The CDR3 DNA sequence: TGTGCCAGTAGTTCGAAGGCGGGAGTGGGCTACGAGCAGTACTTC.

J is TRBJ2-5 and V is TRBV18, with D unresolved. The CDR3 sequence is 13 residues long. Germline CDR1 is KGHSH and CDR2 is LQKENI. V was cut by 3 bases and J by 5 bases, with 10 bases left in between. CDR3 nucleotide sequence: TGTGCCAGCTCACCCCCTTCGTCGGAGACCCAGTACTTC. Its protein product is CASSPPSSETQYF.

V and J are TRBV7-9 and TRBJ1-1; TRBD1 might be the D (5 bases). Germline-derived CDR1 and CDR2 are SEHNR and FQNEAQ (reference sequence). The CDR3 covers 13 residues. Trimming shortened V by 3 bases and J by 3 bases, and 8 bases separated the two germline ends. The CDR3 region is CASSLGVDTEAFF. CDR3 DNA sequence: TGTGCCAGCAGCTTGGGGGTTGACACTGAAGCTTTCTTT.

V usage is TRBV5-6 and J usage is TRBJ2-2; 14 bases fit TRBD2. Germline CDR1 SGHDT, CDR2 YYEEEE. The CDR3 runs to 19 residues. With V trimmed by 3 bases and J by 0 bases, 7 bases remained unmatched. This CDR3 reads CASSWGTSGSYANTGELFF. CDR3 nucleotide sequence: TGTGCCAGCAGCTGGGGGACTAGCGGGAGCTACGCGAACACCGGGGAGCTGTTTTTT. Using reference TRBV5-6 and TRBJ2-2 for the parts outside the CDR3, the full variable domain is DAGVTQSPTHLIKTRGQQVTLRCSPKSGHDTVSWYQQALGQGPQFIFQYYEEEERQRGNFPDRFSGHQFPNYSSELNVNALLLGDSALYLCASSWGTSGSYANTGELFFGEGSRLTVL.

Here the CDR3 reads CASSVGTLANYGYTF. The CDR3 coding sequence is TGTGCCAGCAGCGTCGGGACACTAGCTAACTATGGCTACACCTTC. The chain carries TRBV9 and TRBJ1-2; a possible D gene is TRBD1 (6 bases). This CDR3 contains 15 residues. CDR1 and CDR2 from the germline V gene are SGDLS and YYNGEE. V was shortened by 2 bases and J by 0 bases, with 11 bases between the two germline ends.

This chain uses TRBV15 with TRBJ2-7, with 7 bases aligning to TRBD1. CDR3 length: 13 amino acids. V lost 6 bases and J lost 5; bases outside the gene matches: 7. CDR1 is LNHNV, CDR2 YYDKDF, per germline (reference sequence). CDR3 sequence: CATSTQGDHEQYF. In DNA, the CDR3 is TGTGCCACCAGTACGCAGGGGGACCACGAGCAGTACTTC.

V and J are TRBV5-4 and TRBJ2-5; either TRBD1 or TRBD2 may supply D (6 bases each). This CDR3 is 13 amino acids long. The V end was cut by 9 bases, the J end by 7 bases, with 19 bases between. Germline lookup yields CDR1 SGHNT and CDR2 YYREEE (reference sequence). CDR3 protein: CATRVGGSGTQYF. DNA of the CDR3: TGTGCCACCAGAGTAGGGGGGTCGGGGACCCAGTACTTC.

The table lists this clone with a count of one. This chain connects TRBV3-1 (or the pseudogene TRBV3-2) to TRBJ1-4; 11 bases map to TRBD1. The germline gives CDR1 LGHDT, CDR2 YNNKEL (reference sequence). Trimming removed 1 base from V and 10 bases from J; junction bases left unmatched: 11. The CDR3 has 17 amino acids. The CDR3 bases are TGTGCCAGCAGCCAAGGGGACAGGGGGATTTCTCGAGTAAAACTGTTTTTT. Translated: CASSQGDRGISRVKLFF.

The chain uses TRBV24-1 and TRBJ1-1; D is unresolved. The CDR3 runs 14 residues. Germline V gives CDR1 KGHDR, CDR2 SFDVKD. Trimming removed 2 bases at V and 2 bases at J, with 8 bases between. Here the CDR3 DNA reads TGTGCCACCAGTGATTCCGCAAGTAACACTGAAGCTTTCTTT. Protein: CATSDSASNTEAFF.

The V call is TRBV6-5, the J call TRBJ1-4; D remains unclear. The CDR3 is 13 residues long. CDR1 and CDR2 (germline): MNHEY, SVGAGI. V gave up 6 bases and J gave up 5 bases, with 10 bases separating them. In nucleotides, the CDR3 is TGTGCCAGCAGGGCACAGCAAAATGAAAAACTGTTTTTT. Protein product: CASRAQQNEKLFF.

The chain recombines TRBV10-3 with TRBJ1-4; D is perhaps TRBD1 (6 bases). The V end was cut by 3 bases, the J end by 4 bases, with 12 bases between. The CDR3 spans 15 residues. Germline values: CDR1 ENHRY, CDR2 SYGVKD. CDR3 loop: CAISDHRAYNEKLFF. In nucleotides, the CDR3 is TGTGCCATCAGTGACCACAGGGCGTATAATGAAAAACTGTTTTTT.

J is TRBJ1-1 and V is TRBV10-3, with 8 bases matching TRBD1. The CDR3 spans 19 residues. Looked up from germline, CDR1 is ENHRY and CDR2 is SYGVKD. The ends lost 6 bases at V and 3 bases at J; junction bases unmatched: 21. As DNA, the CDR3 is TGTGCCATCAGCGACGGGGCAGGGGGCGAAGTTGGGCTAGACACTGAAGCTTTCTTT. As protein: CAISDGAGGEVGLDTEAFF.

V and J are TRBV7-6 and TRBJ1-6; TRBD1 agrees at 10 bases. J lost 9 bases, V lost 6 bases, and 8 bases had no gene match. Germline CDR1 SGHVS, CDR2 FNYEAQ. This CDR3 contains 15 residues. The DNA for the CDR3 is TGTGCCAGCAGAAGGGACAGGGGCTTAGGTTCACCCCTCCACTTT. The encoded protein is CASRRDRGLGSPLHF.

V and J are TRBV20-1 and TRBJ2-7; D unclear. This CDR3 contains 11 residues. Germline-derived CDR1 and CDR2 are DFQATT and SNEGSKA (reference sequence). V was clipped by 5 bases and J by 6 bases, with 11 bases between them. This chain's CDR3 is CSAAPRFEQYV. CDR3 sequence (DNA): TGCAGTGCTGCCCCGAGGTTCGAGCAGTACGTC.

The chain joins TRBV5-6 to TRBJ2-5; 10 bases fit TRBD2. Germline V gene sequence: CDR1 SGHDT, CDR2 YYEEEE. The ends lost 2 bases at V and 2 bases at J; junction bases unmatched: 6. CDR3 length: 16 residues. DNA of the CDR3: TGTGCCAGCAGCTTTTCTCCTAGCGGGGGACAAGAGACCCAGTACTTC. It specifies CASSFSPSGGQETQYF.

There are a few counts of this clone. V usage is TRBV19 and J usage is TRBJ1-1; D is undetermined. The V gene's germline CDR1 is LNHDA and CDR2 SQIVND (reference sequence). This CDR3 contains 14 residues. Deletions cut 6 bases from V and 0 bases from J, with 11 bases between. The CDR3 nucleotides read TGTGCCAGTAGCTTCGGACGGCTGAACACTGAAGCTTTCTTT. This sequence encodes CASSFGRLNTEAFF.

The rearrangement uses TRBV6-4 and TRBJ2-2; the match to TRBD2 covers 10 bases. The CDR3 runs 15 residues. With V trimmed by 6 bases and J by 1 base, 2 bases remained unmatched. Looked up from germline, CDR1 is MRHNA and CDR2 is SNTAGT. CDR3 residues: CASSVAGGNTGELFF. The CDR3 DNA is TGTGCCAGCAGCGTAGCGGGGGGGAACACCGGGGAGCTGTTTTTT.

The chain is built from TRBV9 and TRBJ1-1; no reliable D call. Germline CDR1 SGDLS, CDR2 YYNGEE. The V end was cut by 3 bases, the J end by 8 bases, with 17 bases between. CDR3 length equals 14 residues. This CDR3 is CASSAVEGRAEAFF. CDR3 in DNA: TGTGCCAGCAGCGCAGTAGAAGGGAGGGCCGAAGCTTTCTTT.